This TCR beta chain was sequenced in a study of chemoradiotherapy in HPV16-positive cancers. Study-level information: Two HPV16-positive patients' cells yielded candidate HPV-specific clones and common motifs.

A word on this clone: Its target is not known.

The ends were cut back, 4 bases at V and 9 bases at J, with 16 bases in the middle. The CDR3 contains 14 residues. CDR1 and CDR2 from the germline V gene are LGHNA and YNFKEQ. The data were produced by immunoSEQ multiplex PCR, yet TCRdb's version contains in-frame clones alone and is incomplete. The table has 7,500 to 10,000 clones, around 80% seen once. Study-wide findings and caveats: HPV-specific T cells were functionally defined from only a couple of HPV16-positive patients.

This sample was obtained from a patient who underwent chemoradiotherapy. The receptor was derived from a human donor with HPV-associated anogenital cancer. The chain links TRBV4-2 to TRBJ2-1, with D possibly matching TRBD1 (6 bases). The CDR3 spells CASSLLGGSFEQFF. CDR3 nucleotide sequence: TGTGCCAGCAGCCTCCTAGGGGGAAGTTTTGAGCAGTTCTTC.